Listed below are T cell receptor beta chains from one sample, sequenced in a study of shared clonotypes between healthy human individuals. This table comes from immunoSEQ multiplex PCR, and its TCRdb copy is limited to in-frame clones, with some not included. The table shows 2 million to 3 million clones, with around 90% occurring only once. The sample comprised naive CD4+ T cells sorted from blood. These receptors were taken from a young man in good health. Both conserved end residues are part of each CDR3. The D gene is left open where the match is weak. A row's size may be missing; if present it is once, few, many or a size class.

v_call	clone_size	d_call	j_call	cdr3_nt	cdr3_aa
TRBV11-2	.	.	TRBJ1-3	TGTGCCAGCAGCCCAGCGGGCAGGGGTGGAAACACCATATATTTT	CASSPAGRGGNTIYF
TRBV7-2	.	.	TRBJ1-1	TGTGCCAGCAGCTTTTGGGGCACTGAAGCTTTCTTT	CASSFWGTEAFF
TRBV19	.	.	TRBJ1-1	TGTGCCAGTAATAGTTGGTCGGGGAACACTGAAGCTTTCTTT	CASNSWSGNTEAFF
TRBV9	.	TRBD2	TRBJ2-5	TGTGCCAGCAGCGTACTTACGACTAGCGGTGGACAAGAGACCCAGTACTTC	CASSVLTTSGGQETQYF
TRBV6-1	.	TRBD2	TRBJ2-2	TGTGCCAGCACCTCAGCGGGAGGGCCGGCCGGGGAGCTGTTTTTT	CASTSAGGPAGELFF
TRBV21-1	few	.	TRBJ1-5	TGTGCCAGCCGTCGTGGCGGGGGGCGAAATCAGCCCCAGCATTTT	CASRRGGGRNQPQHF
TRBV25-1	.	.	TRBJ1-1	TGTGCCAGCAGCGGACACTGGAACACTGAAGCTTTCTTT	CASSGHWNTEAFF
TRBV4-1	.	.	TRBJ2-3	TGCGCCAGCAGCCAAGCGACCCTGCCTAGCCCAGATACGCAGTATTTT	CASSQATLPSPDTQYF
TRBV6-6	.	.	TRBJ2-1	TGTGCCAGCAGTTCCAGCGACCTATACAATGAGCAGTTCTTC	CASSSSDLYNEQFF
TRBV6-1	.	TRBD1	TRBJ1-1	TGTGCCAGCAGCAACACCGGGACAGGAGAAGCTTTCTTT	CASSNTGTGEAFF
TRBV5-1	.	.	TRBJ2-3	TGCGCCAGCAGCTGGACAGAGCCCTCAGATACGCAGTATTTT	CASSWTEPSDTQYF
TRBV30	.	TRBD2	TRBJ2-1	TGTGCCTGGAGTGTTAGTAGGACTAGCGGGAGGGCCCTGAATGAGCAGTTCTTC	CAWSVSRTSGRALNEQFF
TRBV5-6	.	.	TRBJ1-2	TGTGCCAGCAGCCTTACAGGGAACGGCTATGGCTACACCTTC	CASSLTGNGYGYTF